This T cell receptor (beta chain) was recorded in a study of T cells in Graves' hyperthyroidism and ophthalmopathy. Amplification of TCR beta CDR3 regions used RNA as the template. A first-round RT-PCR of the TCR CDR3 used the HTBI primer set. TCRdb re-analysed the multiplex PCR reads in MiXCR, keeping a single row per CDR3 protein. Among a few hundred thousand distinct CDR3 sequences, less than 20% were seen once, and the ten largest hold roughly 7.3%. V lost 5 bases, J lost 11 bases, and 8 bases stayed unmatched. CDR3 length equals 12 residues. Looked up from germline, CDR1 is SGHAT and CDR2 is FQNNGV. This clonotype was seen at least ten times.

The chain combines TRBV11-2 with TRBJ1-1; 7 nucleotides agree with TRBD1. Material for sequencing was blood. The sequence came from a woman in her thirties with Graves' hyperthyroidism. The CDR3 here is CASSPTGARAFF. The CDR3 nucleotides read TGTGCCAGCAGCCCAACAGGGGCCAGGGCTTTCTTT.